The 31 T cell receptor beta chains given below trace back to one sample, sequenced in a study of T cell repertoires in cytomegalovirus infection. MiXCR, applied by TCRdb to the reads, yields one record per CDR3 protein. This table holds under 500,000 distinct CDR3 sequences, under 45% found once. Their recognized antigens are unknown. The sample here was cultured PBMCs, taken from culture after CMV antigen stimulation. The receptor set was obtained from a human donor in good health (CMV status not recorded). Some clones in this sample may be carry-over from other donors' samples.

The rearrangement joins TRBV20-1 to TRBJ1-2; unclear D gene. V was clipped by 3 bases and J by 3 bases, with 5 bases between them. This CDR3 spans 11 amino acids. Germline CDR1 reads DFQATT; CDR2 reads SNEGSKA (reference sequence). The CDR3 DNA reads TGCAGTGCTAGGGGCTACTATGGCTACACCTTC. Translated: CSARGYYGYTF.

V and J are TRBV20-1 and TRBJ2-7, with no clear D. The germline CDR1 and CDR2 sequences are DFQATT and SNEGSKA (reference sequence). The V and J ends lost 6 bases and 4 bases respectively, with 7 bases between them. The CDR3 extends over 10 amino acids. The CDR3 DNA reads TGCAGTGCCACCCCTTACGAGCAGTACTTC. The encoded protein is CSATPYEQYF.

Remarks on this clonotype: At one boundary the junction diverges from the germline segment, which might be a read error. V and J are TRBV4-1 and TRBJ2-1; TRBD2 agrees at 7 bases. From germline, CDR1 is MGHRA and CDR2 YSYEKL. CDR3 length: 11 residues. The CDR3 is CASSQWGGCIF. In nucleotides, the CDR3 is TGCGCCAGCAGCCAGTGGGGGGGATGCATCTTC.

This clonotype was picked up a small number of times. This rearrangement joins TRBV6-1 to TRBJ2-7, with a weak D call TRBD1 (6 bases). This CDR3 contains 13 residues. The germline CDR1 and CDR2 sequences are MNHNS and SASEGT. Trimming removed 4 bases from V and 2 bases from J, with 9 bases in between. DNA for the CDR3: TGTGCCAGCAGTGGCCAGGGGCCCTACGAGCAGTACTTC. This encodes CASSGQGPYEQYF.

This clonotype was observed a handful of times. V usage is TRBV5-1 and J usage is TRBJ2-3, with a tentative D call TRBD2 (7 bases). CDR1 is SGHRS, CDR2 YFSETQ, per germline. The CDR3 is 15 amino acids. V lost 4 bases and J 1 base, leaving 13 bases between the germline ends. CDR3 sequence reads: CASSRQGRGTDTQYF. CDR3 sequence (DNA): TGCGCCAGCAGCCGGCAGGGGAGGGGCACAGATACGCAGTATTTT. The entire variable domain, with the rest obtained from reference TRBV5-1 and TRBJ2-3, is as follows: KAGVTQTPRYLIKTRGQQVTLSCSPISGHRSVSWYQQTPGQGLQFLFEYFSETQRNKGNFPGRFSGRQFSNSRSEMNVSTLELGDSALYLCASSRQGRGTDTQYFGPGTRLTVL.

This clonotype was seen more than once but under ten times. V usage is TRBV6-1 and J usage is TRBJ2-2; 8 positions agree with TRBD2. The germline gives CDR1 MNHNS, CDR2 SASEGT. The CDR3 covers 16 residues. V shed 10 bases and J 2 bases; nucleotides not matched to a gene: 12. This CDR3 is CATHRSGTINTGELFF. The CDR3 DNA reads TGTGCCACTCACCGTAGCGGGACTATAAACACCGGGGAGCTGTTTTTT.

Only a few counts were recorded for this clonotype. The chain links TRBV18 to TRBJ2-6; 7 bases are shared with TRBD2. From germline, CDR1 is KGHSH and CDR2 LQKENI. This CDR3 spans 19 amino acids. V lost 2 bases to trimming and J lost 2 bases; unmatched junction nucleotides: 12. CDR3 nucleotides: TGTGCCAGCTCACCATTTATCGGGAGGTCCCCCGCTGGGGCCAACGTCCTGACTTTC. This gives the protein CASSPFIGRSPAGANVLTF.

This clonotype was counted ten times or more. The V call is TRBV7-8, the J call TRBJ2-3; TRBD1 is a possible D gene (6 bases). The CDR3 length is 17 residues. The V gene's germline CDR1 is SGHVS and CDR2 FQNEAQ. Trimming left V 1 base short and J 1 base short, with 15 bases between. In DNA form, the CDR3 reads TGTGCCAGCAGCTTAGGGTTAGCAGGGGACGGCACAGATACGCAGTATTTT. This sequence encodes CASSLGLAGDGTDTQYF.

This clonotype has more than one count but fewer than ten. The chain joins TRBV7-8 to TRBJ2-2, with D unclear. Trimming pared 5 bases from V and 6 bases from J, leaving 10 bases between. This CDR3 comprises 13 residues. Germline CDR1 and CDR2: SGHVS and FQNEAQ. The CDR3 DNA sequence: TGTGCCAGCAGCCCAGTTTCACCCGGGGAGCTGTTTTTT. It is translated as CASSPVSPGELFF.

The V call is TRBV11-2, the J call TRBJ2-5; D may be TRBD1 (5 bases). The CDR3 has 13 residues. Between the trimmed V and J ends, which lost 6 bases and 3 bases, there was a span of 11 bases. CDR1 and CDR2 from the germline V gene are SGHAT and FQNNGV. The CDR3 DNA sequence: TGTGCCAGCAGAAAGACAGAGGAAGAGACCCAGTACTTC. Translation gives CASRKTEEETQYF. Filled out from reference TRBV11-2 and TRBJ2-5, the complete variable domain reads EAGVAQSPRYKIIEKRQSVAFWCNPISGHATLYWYQQILGQGPKLLIQFQNNGVVDDSQLPKDRFSAERLKGVDSTLKIQPAKLEDSAVYLCASRKTEEETQYFGPGTRLLVL.

This clonotype was seen many times. V and J are TRBV7-2 and TRBJ1-3; the D is unclear. The CDR3 spans 13 residues. Germline CDR1 SGHTA, CDR2 FQGNSA. The V end lost 1 base, the J end lost 3 bases, and 4 bases lay between the germline ends. The CDR3 is CASSLDGGNTIYF. In nucleotides, the CDR3 is TGTGCCAGCAGCTTAGACGGTGGAAACACCATATATTTT.

This clonotype has ten or more counts. The genes are TRBV2 and TRBJ1-3; 7 positions agree with TRBD1. Trimming cost V 1 base and J 4 bases; bases outside gene matches: 4. Germline CDR1 is SNHLY and CDR2 is FYNNEI. This CDR3 has 15 amino acids. The CDR3 loop is CASSEDRTGGNTIYF. In nucleotides, the CDR3 is TGTGCCAGCAGTGAAGACAGGACAGGCGGAAACACCATATATTTT.

The J gene is TRBJ2-7, the V gene TRBV7-2, with no clear D. V lost 4 bases and J 7 bases, leaving 8 bases between the germline ends. The CDR3 is made up of 11 amino acids. CDR1 is SGHTA, CDR2 FQGNSA, per germline. The CDR3 DNA reads as TGTGCCAGCAGCTCCATGGGGGAGCAGTACTTC. The encoded protein is CASSSMGEQYF.

This clonotype appeared a few times. CDR3 protein: CASSRGRESGNTIYF. In DNA, the CDR3 is TGTGCCAGCAGTCGGGGACGGGAGTCTGGAAACACCATATATTTT. The chain combines TRBV7-6 with TRBJ1-3, with D possibly being TRBD1 (5 bases). Deletions cut 6 bases from V and 1 base from J, with 13 bases between. This CDR3 comprises 15 residues. Per the germline V gene, CDR1 is SGHVS and CDR2 is FNYEAQ.

The V call is TRBV18, the J call TRBJ2-5; no reliable D call. The CDR3 runs to 12 residues. The V and J ends lost 4 bases and 5 bases respectively, with 8 bases between them. CDR1 KGHSH and CDR2 LQKENI come from the germline V gene. The CDR3 region is CASSQGEETQYF. CDR3 in DNA: TGTGCCAGCTCACAGGGCGAGGAGACCCAGTACTTC.

V is TRBV5-4 and J is TRBJ2-2, with 7 bases that match TRBD1. This CDR3 region has 16 residues. V shed 0 bases and J 4 bases; nucleotides not matched to a gene: 6. Germline assignment: CDR1 SGHNT and CDR2 YYREEE (reference sequence). CDR3 residues: CASSLGPGGSTGELFF. The CDR3 nucleotides are TGTGCCAGCAGCTTGGGCCCAGGGGGTTCCACCGGGGAGCTGTTTTTT.

The rearrangement links TRBV7-4 to TRBJ2-7, with D possibly matching TRBD2 (6 bases). The CDR3 spans 15 residues. CDR1 SGHVT and CDR2 SQSDAQ come from the germline V gene. Trimming took off 2 bases at V and 4 bases at J, with 15 bases between the two ends. The CDR3 DNA reads TGTGCCAGCAGCTTATTTTTGCGGGGTCCGTACGAGCAGTACTTC. Translation: CASSLFLRGPYEQYF.

This clonotype was recorded a few times. The chain links TRBV7-2 to TRBJ2-5; D is ambiguous. Trimming shortened V by 5 bases and J by 2 bases, and 6 bases separated the two germline ends. CDR3 size: 12 residues. CDR1 and CDR2 from the germline V gene are SGHTA and FQGNSA. This CDR3 is CASSHNQETQYF. As DNA, the CDR3 is TGTGCCAGCAGCCATAATCAAGAGACCCAGTACTTC.

The gene calls are TRBV20-1 and TRBJ2-1; 10 bases fit TRBD2. CDR1 and CDR2 from the germline V gene are DFQATT and SNEGSKA (reference sequence). Germline trimming cut 2 bases from V and 5 bases from J; bases unmatched to any gene: 3. This CDR3 has 14 amino acids. The CDR3 DNA is TGCAGTGCTAGACTAGCGGGGGCCGACAATGAGCAGTTCTTC. It encodes CSARLAGADNEQFF.

This clonotype was found many times. The V gene is TRBV7-2, the J gene TRBJ2-7; 12 bases map to TRBD2. V was pared by 3 bases and J by 3 bases, with 9 bases of the junction left unmatched. CDR3 length equals 17 residues. Looked up from germline, CDR1 is SGHTA and CDR2 is FQGNSA. Here the CDR3 DNA reads TGTGCCAGCAGCTTGGCTAGCGGGGGGGCCAGGGGCTACGAGCAGTACTTC. Protein product: CASSLASGGARGYEQYF.

The V and J genes are TRBV4-2 and TRBJ2-5, with 10 bases lining up with TRBD2. Germline lookup yields CDR1 LGHNA and CDR2 YNFKEQ. The CDR3 contains 18 residues. V was pared by 1 base and J by 7 bases, with 15 bases of the junction left unmatched. In DNA form, the CDR3 reads TGTGCCAGCAGCCAAGGGATAGCGGGGGGCCGACGGGGCGGGACCCAGTACTTC. It yields the protein CASSQGIAGGRRGGTQYF.

The J gene is TRBJ2-7, the V gene TRBV7-6, with D tentatively TRBD1 or TRBD2 (5 bases each). With 5 bases removed from V and 3 bases from J, the gap between germline ends came to 17 bases. Per the germline V gene, CDR1 is SGHVS and CDR2 is FNYEAQ. CDR3 length equals 15 residues. This CDR3 reads CASSMGPPSDYEQYF. CDR3 coding DNA: TGTGCCAGCAGCATGGGACCCCCCTCGGACTACGAGCAGTACTTC.

The rearrangement joins TRBV15 to TRBJ1-3, with D uncertain. The germline V gene has CDR1 LNHNV and CDR2 YYDKDF (reference sequence). This CDR3 spans 18 amino acids. The ends were cut back, 0 bases at V and 1 base at J, with 16 bases in the middle. CDR3 sequence (DNA): TGTGCCACCAGCAGAGATTGGGGTAGCCGCAAATCTGGAAACACCATATATTTT. Its translation is CATSRDWGSRKSGNTIYF.

This chain uses TRBV6-5 with TRBJ2-1; 8 bases line up with TRBD2. CDR1 is MNHEY, CDR2 SVGAGI, per germline. V was clipped by 0 bases and J by 5 bases; unmatched bases: 6. This CDR3 spans 16 amino acids. The CDR3 reads CASSYSILAGDNEQFF. The CDR3 DNA is TGTGCCAGCAGTTACTCGATTCTAGCGGGCGACAATGAGCAGTTCTTC.

This clonotype was counted a few times. The chain joins TRBV24-1 to TRBJ2-3; TRBD2 might be the D (5 bases). V lost 10 bases to trimming and J lost 4 bases, with 20 bases between them. Germline V CDR1 and CDR2: KGHDR, SFDVKD. The CDR3 contains 15 residues. The CDR3 sequence: CATRSGSGRADTQYF. The CDR3 region has the DNA TGTGCCACTCGAAGCGGCTCGGGTCGGGCAGATACGCAGTATTTT.

CDR3 region: CASSTFAGPRDTEAFF. CDR3 in DNA: TGTGCCAGTAGTACATTCGCGGGGCCCCGAGACACTGAAGCTTTCTTT. The V gene is TRBV19, the J gene TRBJ1-1, with a weak D call TRBD1 (5 bases). Trimming removed 4 bases from V and 3 bases from J, with 18 bases in between. The CDR3 consists of 16 residues. Germline lookup yields CDR1 LNHDA and CDR2 SQIVND (reference sequence).

This clonotype has just a few counts. The rearrangement uses TRBV29-1 and TRBJ2-1; D possibly matches TRBD1 or TRBD2 (7 bases each). Trimming took 7 bases from V and 4 from J, leaving 17 bases between them. The germline V gene encodes CDR1 SQVTM and CDR2 ANQGSEA. The CDR3 spans 14 residues. CDR3 coding DNA: TGCAGCGCCCGACGCCAGGGGGGGTACAATGAGCAGTTCTTC. Protein product: CSARRQGGYNEQFF.

J is TRBJ1-1 and V is TRBV7-4; D not resolved. The germline gives CDR1 SGHVT, CDR2 SQSDAQ. V gave up 3 bases and J gave up 1 base, with 12 bases separating them. CDR3 length: 15 amino acids. Here the CDR3 DNA reads TGTGCCAGCAGCTTGACACGGACCCCGAACACTGAAGCTTTCTTT. It is translated as CASSLTRTPNTEAFF. The full variable domain, in which reference TRBV7-4 and TRBJ1-1 provide the parts outside the CDR3, is GAGVSQSPRYKVAKRGRDVALRCDSISGHVTLYWYRQTLGQGSEVLTYSQSDAQRDKSGRPSGRFSAERPERSVSTLKIQRTEQGDSAVYLCASSLTRTPNTEAFFGQGTRLTVV.

This clonotype was observed a few times. The genes are TRBV7-2 and TRBJ2-1; TRBD1 aligns across 11 bases. Germline V gene lookup returns CDR1 SGHTA and CDR2 FQGNSA. The CDR3 is 14 residues long. The V segment lost 5 bases and the J segment 9 bases; nucleotides outside the gene matches: 6. CDR3: CASSPGTGGVEQFF. CDR3 nucleotide sequence: TGTGCCAGCAGCCCCGGGACAGGGGGTGTTGAGCAGTTCTTC.

The table lists this clonotype with a few counts. CDR3 coding DNA: TGTGCCAGCAGTTTAGGGACAGACCCTTTAACCTTC. Its translation is CASSLGTDPLTF. The chain recombines TRBV12-3 or TRBV12-4 with TRBJ1-2; maybe TRBD1 (6 bases). Trimming shortened V by 1 base and J by 14 bases, and 14 bases separated the two germline ends. This CDR3 spans 12 amino acids.

This clonotype was seen more than once but under ten times. V gene TRBV7-6 combines with J gene TRBJ2-1; 10 bases fit TRBD2. V was pared by 6 bases and J by 7 bases, with 6 bases of the junction left unmatched. Germline V gene data show CDR1 as SGHVS and CDR2 as FNYEAQ. The CDR3 runs 14 residues. DNA of the CDR3: TGTGCCAGCAGTTGGGCTAGCGGGGGAAATGAGCAGTTCTTC. It specifies CASSWASGGNEQFF. The full variable domain, its missing parts supplied by reference TRBV7-6 and TRBJ2-1, is GAGVSQSPRYKVTKRGQDVALRCDPISGHVSLYWYRQALGQGPEFLTYFNYEAQQDKSGLPNDRFSAERPEGSISTLTIQRTEQRDSAMYRCASSWASGGNEQFFGPGTRLTVL.